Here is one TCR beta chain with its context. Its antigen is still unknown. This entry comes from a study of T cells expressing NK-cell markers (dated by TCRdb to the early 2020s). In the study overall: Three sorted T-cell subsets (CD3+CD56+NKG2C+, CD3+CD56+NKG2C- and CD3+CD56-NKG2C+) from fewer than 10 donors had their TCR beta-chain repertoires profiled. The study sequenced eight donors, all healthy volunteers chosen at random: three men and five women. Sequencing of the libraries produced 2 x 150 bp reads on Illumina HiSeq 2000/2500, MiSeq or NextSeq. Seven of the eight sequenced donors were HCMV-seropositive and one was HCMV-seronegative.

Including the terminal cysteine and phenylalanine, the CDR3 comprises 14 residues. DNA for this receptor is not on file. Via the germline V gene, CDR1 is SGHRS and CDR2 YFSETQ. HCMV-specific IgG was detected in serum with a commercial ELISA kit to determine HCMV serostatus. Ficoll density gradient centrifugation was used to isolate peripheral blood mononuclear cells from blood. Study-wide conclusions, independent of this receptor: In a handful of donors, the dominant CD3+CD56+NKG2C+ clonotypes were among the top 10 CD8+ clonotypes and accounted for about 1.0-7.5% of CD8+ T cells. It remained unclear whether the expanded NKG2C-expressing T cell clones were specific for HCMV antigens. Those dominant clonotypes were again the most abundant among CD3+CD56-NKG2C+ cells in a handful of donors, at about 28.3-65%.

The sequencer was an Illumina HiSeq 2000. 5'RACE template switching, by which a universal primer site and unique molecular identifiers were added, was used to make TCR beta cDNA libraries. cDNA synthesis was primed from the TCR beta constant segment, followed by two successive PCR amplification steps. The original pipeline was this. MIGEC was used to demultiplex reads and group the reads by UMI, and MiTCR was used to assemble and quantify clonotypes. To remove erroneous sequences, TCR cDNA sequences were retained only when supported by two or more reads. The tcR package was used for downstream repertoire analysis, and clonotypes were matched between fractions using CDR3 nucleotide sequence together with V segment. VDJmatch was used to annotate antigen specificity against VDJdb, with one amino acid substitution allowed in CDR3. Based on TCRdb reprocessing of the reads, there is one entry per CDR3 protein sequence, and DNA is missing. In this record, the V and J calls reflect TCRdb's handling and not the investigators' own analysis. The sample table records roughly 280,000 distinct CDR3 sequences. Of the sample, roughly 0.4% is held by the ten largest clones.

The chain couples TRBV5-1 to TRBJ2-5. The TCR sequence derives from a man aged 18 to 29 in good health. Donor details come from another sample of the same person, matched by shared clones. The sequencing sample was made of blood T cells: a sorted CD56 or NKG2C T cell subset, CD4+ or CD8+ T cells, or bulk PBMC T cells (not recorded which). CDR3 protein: CASSLVGQKETQYF.